Listed here are 2 T cell receptor beta chains from one sample, sequenced in a study of T cells in localized non-small cell lung cancer. Clones were read by immunoSEQ multiplex PCR, and TCRdb kept only the in-frame ones, dropping some. The data show around 30,000 clones, roughly 92% seen once. The sample in question was peripheral blood, obtained before any cancer treatment. The receptors originated from a woman aged 40 to 75 with stage I lung adenocarcinoma.

This chain uses TRBV9 with TRBJ1-5, with a tentative D call TRBD1 (6 bases). The CDR3 consists of 14 residues. Per the germline V gene, CDR1 is SGDLS and CDR2 is YYNGEE. V shed 4 bases and J shed 7 bases, with 15 bases lying between them. The CDR3: CASSRGGAEQPQHF. The DNA for the CDR3 is TGTGCCAGCAGCCGGGGGGGCGCAGAACAGCCCCAGCATTTT.

The V call is TRBV19, the J call TRBJ2-1; D perhaps matches TRBD2 (6 bases). The CDR3 has 15 amino acids. Trimming shortened V by 2 bases and J by 4 bases, and 12 bases separated the two germline ends. Looked up from germline, CDR1 is LNHDA and CDR2 is SQIVND (reference sequence). The CDR3 nucleotides read TGTGCCAGTAGTATAACCGGGACTGAGTACAATGAGCAGTTCTTC. Its protein product is CASSITGTEYNEQFF. The variable domain in full, completed from reference TRBV19 and TRBJ2-1, reads DGGITQSPKYLFRKEGQNVTLSCEQNLNHDAMYWYRQDPGQGLRLIYYSQIVNDFQKGDIAEGYSVSREKKESFPLTVTSAQKNPTAFYLCASSITGTEYNEQFFGPGTRLTVL.